This T cell receptor (beta chain) was retrieved from a study of regulatory T cells in long-lasting Graves disease. Findings and limits, study-wide: Compared with new cases, persistent Graves' patients showed reduced TCR diversity.

The time point is: newly diagnosed GD, antithyroid drugs for less than 3 months. PBMC-derived RNA was used for the TCR library. V was clipped by 5 bases and J by 0 bases, with 13 bases between them. Germline V CDR1 and CDR2: SEHNR, FQNEAQ (reference sequence). The CDR3 runs to 15 residues. A word on this clonotype: Its specificity is not known.

iRepertoire HTBI primers and Arm-PCR of CDR3 regions built TCR beta libraries. One entry per CDR3 protein, called by TCRdb with MiXCR from the multiplex PCR reads. The table has some 400,000 distinct CDR3 sequences, just under 15% seen once; the top ten hold around 15%. The same sample was also studied in work on T cells in Graves' hyperthyroidism and ophthalmopathy. This second report adds: Hyperthyroidism patients were newly diagnosed, had disease duration under 2 months, and were aged 18 to 65 years. Expanded thyroid clonotypes (above 0.001) were mostly also found in blood. Ophthalmopathy was separated from stable hyperthyroidism by a 13 V-J model.

The rearrangement uses TRBV7-9 and TRBJ1-2; D is ambiguous. This sequence was found in a woman aged 30 to 39 with Graves disease. Sequences were derived from peripheral blood mononuclear cells (PBMCs), sampled at new diagnosis, from a patient treated with antithyroid drugs. The CDR3, as DNA: TGTGCCAGCAGCCCGAGGGTGGGAGCTAACTATGGCTACACCTTC. Translating gives CASSPRVGANYGYTF. Full variable domain (outside the CDR3, taken from reference TRBV7-9 and TRBJ1-2): DTGVSQNPRHKITKRGQNVTFRCDPISEHNRLYWYRQTLGQGPEFLTYFQNEAQLEKSRLLSDRFSAERPKGSFSTLEIQRTEQGDSAMYLCASSPRVGANYGYTFGSGTRLTVV.